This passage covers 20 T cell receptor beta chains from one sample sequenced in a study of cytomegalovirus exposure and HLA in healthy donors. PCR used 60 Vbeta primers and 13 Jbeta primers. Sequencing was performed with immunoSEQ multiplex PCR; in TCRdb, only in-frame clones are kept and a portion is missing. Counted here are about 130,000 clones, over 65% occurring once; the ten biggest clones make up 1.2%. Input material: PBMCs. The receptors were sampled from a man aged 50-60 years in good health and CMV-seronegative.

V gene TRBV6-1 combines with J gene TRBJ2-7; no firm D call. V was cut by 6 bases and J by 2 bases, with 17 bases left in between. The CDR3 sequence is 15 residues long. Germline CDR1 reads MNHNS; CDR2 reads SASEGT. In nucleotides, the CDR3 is TGTGCCAGCAGAGTCGACAAGGCTCGGCCCTACGAGCAGTACTTC. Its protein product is CASRVDKARPYEQYF.

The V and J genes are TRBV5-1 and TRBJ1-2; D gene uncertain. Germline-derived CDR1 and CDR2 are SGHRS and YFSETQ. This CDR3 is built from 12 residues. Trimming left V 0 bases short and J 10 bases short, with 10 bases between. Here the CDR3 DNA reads TGCGCCAGCAGCTTGGCCTCCAGATCCTACACCTTC. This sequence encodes CASSLASRSYTF.

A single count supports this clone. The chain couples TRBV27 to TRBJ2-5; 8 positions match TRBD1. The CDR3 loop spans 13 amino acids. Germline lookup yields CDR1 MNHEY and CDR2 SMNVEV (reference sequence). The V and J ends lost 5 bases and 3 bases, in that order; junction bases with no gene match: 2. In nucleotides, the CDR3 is TGTGCCAGCAGTGGGACAGGAGAAGAGACCCAGTACTTC. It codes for CASSGTGEETQYF.

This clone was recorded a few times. The CDR3 loop is CASSQGQVFNLGEKLFF. CDR3 in DNA: TGCGCCAGCAGCCAAGGACAGGTTTTCAATCTTGGTGAAAAACTGTTTTTT. The chain uses TRBV4-1 and TRBJ1-4; perhaps TRBD1 as D (6 bases). Germline V gene lookup returns CDR1 MGHRA and CDR2 YSYEKL. The CDR3 has 17 residues. V was shortened by 1 base and J by 7 bases, with 19 bases between the two germline ends.

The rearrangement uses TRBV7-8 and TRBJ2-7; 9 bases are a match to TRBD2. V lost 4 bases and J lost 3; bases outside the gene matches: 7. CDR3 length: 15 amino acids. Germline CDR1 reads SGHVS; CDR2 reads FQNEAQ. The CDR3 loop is CASSWDSGSGYEQYF. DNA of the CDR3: TGTGCCAGCAGCTGGGATAGCGGGAGCGGCTACGAGCAGTACTTC.

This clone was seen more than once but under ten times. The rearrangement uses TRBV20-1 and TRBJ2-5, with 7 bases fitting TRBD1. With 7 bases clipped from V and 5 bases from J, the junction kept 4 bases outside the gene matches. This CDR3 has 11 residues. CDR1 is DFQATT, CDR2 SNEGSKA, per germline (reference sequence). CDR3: CSGTGGETQYF. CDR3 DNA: TGCAGTGGGACAGGCGGGGAGACCCAGTACTTC.

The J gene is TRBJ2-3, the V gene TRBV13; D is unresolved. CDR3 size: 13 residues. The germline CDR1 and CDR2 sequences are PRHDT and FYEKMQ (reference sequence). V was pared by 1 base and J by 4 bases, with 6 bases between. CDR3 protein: CASSLVQSDTQYF. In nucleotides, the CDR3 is TGTGCCAGCAGCTTAGTCCAGTCAGATACGCAGTATTTT.

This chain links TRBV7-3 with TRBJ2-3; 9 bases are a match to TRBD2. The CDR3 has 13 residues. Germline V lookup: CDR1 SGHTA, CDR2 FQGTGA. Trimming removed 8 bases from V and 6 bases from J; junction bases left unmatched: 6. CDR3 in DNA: TGTGCCAGCGGGGTAGCGGGAGCGGATACGCAGTATTTT. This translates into CASGVAGADTQYF.

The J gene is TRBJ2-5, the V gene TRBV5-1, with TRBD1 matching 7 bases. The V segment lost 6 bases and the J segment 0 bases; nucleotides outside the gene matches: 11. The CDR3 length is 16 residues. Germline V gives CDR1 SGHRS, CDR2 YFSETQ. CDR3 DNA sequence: TGCGCCAGCACCCCGCGCCCTACAGGGGACCAAGAGACCCAGTACTTC. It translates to CASTPRPTGDQETQYF.

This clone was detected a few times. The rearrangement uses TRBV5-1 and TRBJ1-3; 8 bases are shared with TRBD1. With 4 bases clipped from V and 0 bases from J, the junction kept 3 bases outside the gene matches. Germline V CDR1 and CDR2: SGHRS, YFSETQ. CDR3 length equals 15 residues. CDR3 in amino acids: CASSGTGGSGNTIYF. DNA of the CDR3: TGCGCCAGCAGCGGAACAGGGGGCTCTGGAAACACCATATATTTT.

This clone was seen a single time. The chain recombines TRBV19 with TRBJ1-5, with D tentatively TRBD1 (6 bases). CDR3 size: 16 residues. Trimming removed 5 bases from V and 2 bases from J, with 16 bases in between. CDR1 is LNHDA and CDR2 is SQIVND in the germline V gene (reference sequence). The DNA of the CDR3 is TGTGCCAGTAGTTTTCAGGCGTACAGGGGCAATCAGCCCCAGCATTTT. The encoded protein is CASSFQAYRGNQPQHF.

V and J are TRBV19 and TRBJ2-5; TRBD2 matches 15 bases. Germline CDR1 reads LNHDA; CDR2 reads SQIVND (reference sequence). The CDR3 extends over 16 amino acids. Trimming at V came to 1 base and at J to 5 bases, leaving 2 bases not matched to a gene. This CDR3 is CASSIGGLAGGETQYF. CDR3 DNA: TGTGCCAGTAGTATAGGCGGACTAGCGGGAGGGGAGACCCAGTACTTC.

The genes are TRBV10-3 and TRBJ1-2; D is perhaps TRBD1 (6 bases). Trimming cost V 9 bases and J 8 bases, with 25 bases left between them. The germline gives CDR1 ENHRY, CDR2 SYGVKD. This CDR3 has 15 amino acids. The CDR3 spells CAIMPAGAGAMGYTF. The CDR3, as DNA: TGTGCCATTATGCCCGCGGGGGCCGGAGCTATGGGCTACACCTTC.

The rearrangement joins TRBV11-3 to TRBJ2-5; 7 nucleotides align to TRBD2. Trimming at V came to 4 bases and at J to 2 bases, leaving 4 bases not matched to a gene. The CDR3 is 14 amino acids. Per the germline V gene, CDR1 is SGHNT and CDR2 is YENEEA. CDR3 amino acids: CASSSTGLQETQYF. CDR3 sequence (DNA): TGTGCCAGCAGCTCCACGGGACTACAAGAGACCCAGTACTTC.

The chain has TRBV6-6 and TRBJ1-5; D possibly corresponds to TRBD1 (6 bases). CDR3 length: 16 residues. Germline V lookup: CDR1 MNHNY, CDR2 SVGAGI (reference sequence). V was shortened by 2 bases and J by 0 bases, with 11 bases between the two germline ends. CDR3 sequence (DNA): TGTGCCAGCAGTTACAGGGCAGGGGATAGCAATCAGCCCCAGCATTTT. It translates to CASSYRAGDSNQPQHF.

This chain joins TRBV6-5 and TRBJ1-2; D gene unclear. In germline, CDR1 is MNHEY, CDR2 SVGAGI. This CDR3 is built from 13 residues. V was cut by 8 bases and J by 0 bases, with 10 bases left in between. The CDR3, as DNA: TGTGCCAGCCGGAGGAATCCTAACTATGGCTACACCTTC. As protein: CASRRNPNYGYTF.

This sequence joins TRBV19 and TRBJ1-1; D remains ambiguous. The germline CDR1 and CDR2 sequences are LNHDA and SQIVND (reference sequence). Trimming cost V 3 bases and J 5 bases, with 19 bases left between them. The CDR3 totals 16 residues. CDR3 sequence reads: CASSIFSTPQRTEAFF. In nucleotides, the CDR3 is TGTGCCAGTAGTATCTTCTCTACCCCCCAACGGACTGAAGCTTTCTTT. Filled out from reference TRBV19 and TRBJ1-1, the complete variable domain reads DGGITQSPKYLFRKEGQNVTLSCEQNLNHDAMYWYRQDPGQGLRLIYYSQIVNDFQKGDIAEGYSVSREKKESFPLTVTSAQKNPTAFYLCASSIFSTPQRTEAFFGQGTRLTVV.

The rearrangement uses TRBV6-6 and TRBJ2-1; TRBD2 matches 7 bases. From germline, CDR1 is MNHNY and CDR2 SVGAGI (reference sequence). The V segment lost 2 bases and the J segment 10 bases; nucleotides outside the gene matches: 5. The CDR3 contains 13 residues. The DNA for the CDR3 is TGTGCCAGCAGTTACACGGGGGGACGAGAGCAGTTCTTC. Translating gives CASSYTGGREQFF.

CDR3 DNA: TGTGCCAGTACCCACAGGACAGGGGGGACGAGAGAGACCCAGTACTTC. Translated: CASTHRTGGTRETQYF. This chain connects TRBV19 to TRBJ2-5, with 10 positions matching TRBD1. The germline gives CDR1 LNHDA, CDR2 SQIVND (reference sequence). V shed 7 bases, J shed 4 bases, and the junction held 12 bases outside the gene matches. The CDR3 is made up of 16 amino acids.

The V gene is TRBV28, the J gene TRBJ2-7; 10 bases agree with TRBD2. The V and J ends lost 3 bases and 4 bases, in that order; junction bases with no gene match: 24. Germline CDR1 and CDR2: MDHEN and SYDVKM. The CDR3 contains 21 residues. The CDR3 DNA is TGTGCCAGCAGTTTGCCTAGCGGGAGTAGGGACGGAAGCGGGTACCGGTACGAGCAGTACTTC. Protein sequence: CASSLPSGSRDGSGYRYEQYF.